Following are 7 T cell receptor beta chains from one sample sequenced in a study of T cell repertoires in cytomegalovirus infection. TCRdb itself ran the reads through MiXCR, one entry per CDR3 protein. The sample shows 500,000 or so distinct CDR3 sequences, 16% of them seen only once. The material sequenced was CD8+ T cells from PBMCs. The source is a human donor in good health (CMV status not recorded). Some clones in this sample may be carry-over from other donors' samples.

In its sample, this clonotype was seen many times. The rearrangement joins TRBV7-9 to TRBJ2-7, with a tentative D call TRBD2 (6 bases). V was cut by 1 base and J by 3 bases, with 10 bases left in between. The CDR3 has 14 amino acids. Germline-derived CDR1 and CDR2 are SEHNR and FQNEAQ (reference sequence). The CDR3 reads CASSLGGSGYEQYF. In DNA form, the CDR3 reads TGTGCCAGCAGCTTAGGGGGTAGCGGCTACGAGCAGTACTTC.

In this sample, this clonotype turned up many times. The V gene is TRBV5-4, the J gene TRBJ2-3, with D tentatively TRBD1 (5 bases). This CDR3 comprises 15 residues. CDR1 and CDR2 from the germline V gene are SGHNT and YYREEE (reference sequence). V lost 0 bases and J 1 base, leaving 9 bases between the germline ends. DNA for the CDR3: TGTGCCAGCAGCTTGGGGGTCAGGGGCACAGATACGCAGTATTTT. It is translated as CASSLGVRGTDTQYF.

The chain links TRBV20-1 to TRBJ2-1; D may be TRBD2 (6 bases). The germline V gene encodes CDR1 DFQATT and CDR2 SNEGSKA (reference sequence). CDR3 length: 15 residues. Trimming shortened V by 4 bases and J by 4 bases, and 17 bases separated the two germline ends. This CDR3 reads CSATGLSTDYNEQFF. For the CDR3, the DNA is TGCAGTGCTACGGGACTCTCGACGGATTACAATGAGCAGTTCTTC.

This clonotype was seen at least ten times. The chain employs TRBV7-9 and TRBJ2-3; 9 bases fit TRBD1. This CDR3 spans 20 amino acids. V was clipped by 5 bases and J by 3 bases; unmatched bases: 21. Germline lookup yields CDR1 SEHNR and CDR2 FQNEAQ (reference sequence). The DNA of the CDR3 is TGTGCCAGCAGCATGAGACAGGGGGTTCTGCGGGAGTCACAAACAGATACGCAGTATTTT. It is translated as CASSMRQGVLRESQTDTQYF.

At least ten counts were recorded for this clonotype. The chain uses TRBV12-3 or TRBV12-4 and TRBJ2-5; D gene uncertain. The CDR3 loop spans 15 amino acids. Trimming removed 6 bases from V and 4 bases from J, with 18 bases in between. CDR3 sequence: CASSWQLDLSETQYF. The CDR3 DNA reads as TGTGCCAGCAGCTGGCAGCTAGATCTGTCAGAGACCCAGTACTTC.

The sample holds many counts of this clonotype. V usage is TRBV28 and J usage is TRBJ2-2; 10 nucleotides line up with TRBD2. CDR1 is MDHEN and CDR2 is SYDVKM in the germline V gene. With V trimmed by 8 bases and J by 0 bases, 3 bases remained unmatched. This CDR3 region has 15 residues. CDR3 nucleotides: TGTGCCAGCGGAACTAGCGGGACGAACACCGGGGAGCTGTTTTTT. Translating it yields CASGTSGTNTGELFF.

This clonotype was seen only a few times. V is TRBV4-2 and J is TRBJ2-5, with TRBD2 matching 10 bases. With 0 bases clipped from V and 4 bases from J, the junction kept 11 bases outside the gene matches. Per germline, CDR1 LGHNA and CDR2 YNFKEQ. The length of the CDR3 is 18 residues. CDR3 sequence: CASSQETSGQPAGETQYF. CDR3 sequence (DNA): TGTGCCAGCAGCCAAGAGACTAGCGGGCAACCGGCGGGAGAGACCCAGTACTTC.